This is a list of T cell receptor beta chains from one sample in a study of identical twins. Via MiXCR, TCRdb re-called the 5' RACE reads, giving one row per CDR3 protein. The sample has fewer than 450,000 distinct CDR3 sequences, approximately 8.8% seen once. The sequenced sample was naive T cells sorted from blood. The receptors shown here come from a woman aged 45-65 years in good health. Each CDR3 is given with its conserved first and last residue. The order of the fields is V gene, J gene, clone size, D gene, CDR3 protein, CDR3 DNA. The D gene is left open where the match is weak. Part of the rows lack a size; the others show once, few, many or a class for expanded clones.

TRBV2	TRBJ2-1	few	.	CASLLTEEQFF	TGTGCCAGCCTCTTAACGGAGGAGCAGTTCTTC
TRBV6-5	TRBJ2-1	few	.	CASSYSLARNEQFF	TGTGCCAGCAGTTACTCCCTAGCGCGGAATGAGCAGTTCTTC
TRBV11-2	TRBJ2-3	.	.	CASSLAGEDTDTQYF	TGTGCCAGCAGCTTAGCGGGAGAAGATACAGATACGCAGTATTTT
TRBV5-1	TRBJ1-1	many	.	CASSARTVNTEAFF	TGCGCCAGCAGCGCTAGGACAGTGAACACTGAAGCTTTCTTT
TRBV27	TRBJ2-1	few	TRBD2	CASRGVSEAGGFYNEQFF	TGTGCCAGCAGGGGGGTTTCAGAAGCGGGAGGGTTCTACAATGAGCAGTTCTTC
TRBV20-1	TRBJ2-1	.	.	CSASRTGREQFF	TGCAGTGCTAGCCGAACTGGACGTGAGCAGTTCTTC
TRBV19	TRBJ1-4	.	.	CASRVTGSTNEKLFF	TGTGCCAGTAGGGTTACAGGATCAACTAATGAAAAACTGTTTTTT
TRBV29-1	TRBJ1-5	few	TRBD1	CSVTGAGTGSNQPQHF	TGCAGCGTTACGGGGGCCGGGACAGGGTCCAATCAGCCCCAGCATTTT
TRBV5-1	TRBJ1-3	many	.	CASSLGTRGNTIYF	TGCGCCAGCAGCTTGGGGACACGTGGAAACACCATATATTTT
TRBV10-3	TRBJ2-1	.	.	CAGPDISSYNEQFF	TGTGCCGGCCCCGACATCAGCTCCTACAATGAGCAGTTCTTC
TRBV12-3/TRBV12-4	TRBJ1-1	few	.	CASNPGQWDTEAFF	TGTGCCAGCAATCCGGGACAATGGGACACTGAAGCTTTCTTT
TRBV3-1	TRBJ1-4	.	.	CASSQGGVVNEKLFF	TGTGCCAGCAGCCAAGGGGGAGTCGTCAATGAAAAACTGTTTTTT
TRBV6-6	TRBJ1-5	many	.	CASADWSNQPQHF	TGTGCCAGCGCGGACTGGAGCAATCAGCCCCAGCATTTT
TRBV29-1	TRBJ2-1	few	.	CSPLFYNEQFF	TGCAGCCCTCTATTTTACAATGAGCAGTTCTTC
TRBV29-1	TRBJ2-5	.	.	CSVSKEQETQYF	TGCAGCGTATCAAAGGAGCAAGAGACCCAGTACTTC
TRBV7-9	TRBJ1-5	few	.	CASSTGPHQPQHF	TGTGCCAGCAGCACAGGACCCCATCAGCCCCAGCATTTT
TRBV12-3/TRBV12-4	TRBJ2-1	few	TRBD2	CASSSTSMTSGRTIEQFF	TGTGCCAGCAGTTCCACCTCGATGACTAGCGGGAGAACTATTGAGCAGTTCTTC
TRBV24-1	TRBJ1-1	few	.	CATRGQTTEAFF	TGTGCCACCAGAGGACAGACCACTGAAGCTTTCTTT
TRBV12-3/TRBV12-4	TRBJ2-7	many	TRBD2	CASSQGRVYEQYF	TGTGCCAGCAGCCAAGGGAGGGTCTACGAGCAGTACTTC
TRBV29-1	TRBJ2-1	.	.	CSVESYEQFF	TGCAGCGTTGAAAGTTATGAGCAGTTCTTC
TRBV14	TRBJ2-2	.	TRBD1	CASSQRQGPTGELFF	TGTGCCAGCAGCCAGCGACAGGGGCCCACCGGGGAGCTGTTTTTT
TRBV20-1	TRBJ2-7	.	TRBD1	CSAPRDRAVYEQYF	TGCAGTGCTCCAAGGGACAGGGCGGTCTACGAGCAGTACTTC
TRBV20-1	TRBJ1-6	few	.	CSARDQRGPLHF	TGCAGTGCTAGAGATCAGCGCGGACCCCTCCACTTT
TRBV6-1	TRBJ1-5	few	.	CASSVSGTSNQPQHF	TGTGCCAGCAGTGTCTCGGGGACGAGCAATCAGCCCCAGCATTTT
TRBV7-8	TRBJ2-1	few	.	CASSQSLGYNEQFF	TGTGCCAGCAGTCAGAGCCTGGGTTACAATGAGCAGTTCTTC
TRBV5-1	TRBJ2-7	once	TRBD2	CASSQGLAGGRSYEQYF	TGCGCCAGCAGCCAGGGACTAGCGGGAGGACGGTCCTACGAGCAGTACTTC